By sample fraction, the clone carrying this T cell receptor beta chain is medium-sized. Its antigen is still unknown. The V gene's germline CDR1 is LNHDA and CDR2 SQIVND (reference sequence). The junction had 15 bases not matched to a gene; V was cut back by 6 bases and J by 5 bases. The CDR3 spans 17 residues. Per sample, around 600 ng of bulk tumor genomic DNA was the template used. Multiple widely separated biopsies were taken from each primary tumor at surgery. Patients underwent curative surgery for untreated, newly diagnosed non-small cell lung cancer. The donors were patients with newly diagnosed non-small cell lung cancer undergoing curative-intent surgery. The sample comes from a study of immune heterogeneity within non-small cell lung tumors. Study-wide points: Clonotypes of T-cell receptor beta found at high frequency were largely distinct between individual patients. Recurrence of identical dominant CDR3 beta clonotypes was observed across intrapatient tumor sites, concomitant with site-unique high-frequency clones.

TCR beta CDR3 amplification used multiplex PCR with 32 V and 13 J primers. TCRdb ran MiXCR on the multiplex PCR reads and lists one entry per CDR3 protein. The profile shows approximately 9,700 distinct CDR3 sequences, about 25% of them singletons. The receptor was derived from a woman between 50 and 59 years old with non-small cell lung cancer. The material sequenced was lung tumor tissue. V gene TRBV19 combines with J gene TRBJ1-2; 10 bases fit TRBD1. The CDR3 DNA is TGTGCCAGTAGGATACGCGTCGGACAGGGGGGCCCATATGGCTACACCTTC. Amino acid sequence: CASRIRVGQGGPYGYTF.